This T cell receptor beta chain was profiled in a study of cytomegalovirus exposure and HLA in healthy donors. CDR1 and CDR2 (germline): MRHNA, SNTAGT. V was pared by 2 bases and J by 10 bases, with 15 bases between. CDR3 length: 14 residues. The study ran its PCR with 60 Vbeta and 13 Jbeta primers. Only in-frame clones appear in the TCRdb table, and some are missing; sequencing was by immunoSEQ multiplex PCR. The table records fewer than 200,000 clones, under 90% of them present only once. Healthy bone marrow donors made up the cohort. This chain connects TRBV6-4 to TRBJ2-1; D gene unclear. Sequences were obtained from PBMCs. This receptor was taken from a male donor in good health and CMV-seronegative. The chain's CDR3 is CASSDGTRHGEQFF. The CDR3 coding sequence is TGTGCCAGCAGTGACGGTACCCGACATGGGGAGCAGTTCTTC.